The text below deals with one TCR beta chain. Its matching antigen is unknown. The sample belongs to a study of identical twins. Findings of the study overall: In beta out-of-frame sequences, the excess sharing between twins was weaker. Recombination models fit unrelated individuals' TCR alpha sharing but underestimated twins'. Insertions were reduced in abundant cord blood beta clonotypes but not in memory repertoires.

Germline CDR1 SGHDT, CDR2 YYEEEE. The length of the CDR3 is 17 residues. V lost 3 bases to trimming and J lost 3 bases, with 20 bases between them. A universal primer site arose from template switching, and cDNA bore unique molecular identifiers. TCRdb fed the 5' RACE reads into MiXCR, producing one record per CDR3 protein. Among 450,000 to 650,000 distinct CDR3 sequences listed, about 15% were seen once. The same sample was also studied in work on yellow fever vaccine responses in identical twins.

V is TRBV5-6 and J is TRBJ2-3; D might be TRBD2 (6 bases). Sequencing input: CD4+ T cells sorted from blood. This receptor was obtained from a woman between 18 and 29 years old in good health. The DNA for the CDR3 is TGTGCCAGCAGCTCTCCCTCAACGTGGGGGGTTACAGATACGCAGTATTTT. Its translation: CASSSPSTWGVTDTQYF.